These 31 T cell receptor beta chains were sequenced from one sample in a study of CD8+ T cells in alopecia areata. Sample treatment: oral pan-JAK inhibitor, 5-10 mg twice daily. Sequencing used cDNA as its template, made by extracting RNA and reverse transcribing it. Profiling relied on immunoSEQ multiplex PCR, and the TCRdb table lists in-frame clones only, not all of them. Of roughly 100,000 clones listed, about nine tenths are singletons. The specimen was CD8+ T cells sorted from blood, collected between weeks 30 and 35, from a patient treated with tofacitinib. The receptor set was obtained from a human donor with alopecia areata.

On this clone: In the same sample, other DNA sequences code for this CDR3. CDR3 residues: CASSLIGDEQYF. CDR3 nucleotides: TGTGCCAGCAGTCTAATAGGGGACGAGCAGTACTTC. The rearrangement uses TRBV27 and TRBJ2-7, with TRBD1 as a possible D gene (5 bases). Germline CDR1 MNHEY, CDR2 SMNVEV (reference sequence). Trimming pared 5 bases from V and 5 bases from J, leaving 10 bases between. This CDR3 comprises 12 residues.

The CDR3 loop reads CASTAFSLPEPAGANVLTF. The CDR3 DNA follows: TGTGCCAGTACGGCGTTCTCTTTGCCGGAACCGGCTGGGGCCAACGTCCTGACTTTC. V is TRBV19 and J is TRBJ2-6; D is unclear. Germline CDR1 and CDR2: LNHDA and SQIVND (reference sequence). V dropped 7 bases and J dropped 2 bases, with 24 bases sitting between them. The CDR3 runs to 19 residues.

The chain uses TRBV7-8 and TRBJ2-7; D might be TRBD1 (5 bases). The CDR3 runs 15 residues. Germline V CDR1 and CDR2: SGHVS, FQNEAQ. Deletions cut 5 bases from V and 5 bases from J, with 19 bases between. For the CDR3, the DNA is TGTGCCAGCAGCCCCCGGACATCCCTAGGGAACGAGCAGTACTTC. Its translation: CASSPRTSLGNEQYF.

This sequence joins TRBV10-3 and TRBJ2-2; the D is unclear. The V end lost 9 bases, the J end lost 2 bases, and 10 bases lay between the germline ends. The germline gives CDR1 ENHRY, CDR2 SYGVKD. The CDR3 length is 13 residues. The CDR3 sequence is CAMGQENTGELFF. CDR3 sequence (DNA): TGTGCCATGGGCCAGGAAAACACCGGGGAGCTGTTTTTT.

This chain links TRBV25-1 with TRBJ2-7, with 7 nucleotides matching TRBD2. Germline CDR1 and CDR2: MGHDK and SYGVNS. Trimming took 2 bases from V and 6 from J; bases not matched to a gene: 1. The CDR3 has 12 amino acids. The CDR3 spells CASSEGGSEQYF. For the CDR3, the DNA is TGTGCCAGCAGTGAAGGCGGGAGCGAGCAGTACTTC.

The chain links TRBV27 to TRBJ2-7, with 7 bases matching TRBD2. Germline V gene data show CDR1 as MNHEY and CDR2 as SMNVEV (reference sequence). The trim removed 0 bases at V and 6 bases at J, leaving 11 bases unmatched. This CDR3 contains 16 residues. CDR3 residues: CASSLSAGGRPREQYF. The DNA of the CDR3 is TGTGCCAGCAGTTTATCTGCCGGGGGGAGACCTCGCGAGCAGTACTTC.

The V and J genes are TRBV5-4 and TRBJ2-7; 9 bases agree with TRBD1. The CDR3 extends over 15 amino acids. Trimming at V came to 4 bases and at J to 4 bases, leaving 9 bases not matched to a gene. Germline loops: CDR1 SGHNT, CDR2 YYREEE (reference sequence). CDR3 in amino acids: CASSIPGQGHYEQYF. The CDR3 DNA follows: TGTGCCAGCAGCATTCCGGGACAGGGACATTACGAGCAGTACTTC. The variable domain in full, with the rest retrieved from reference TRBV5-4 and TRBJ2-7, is ETGVTQSPTHLIKTRGQQVTLRCSSQSGHNTVSWYQQALGQGPQFIFQYYREEENGRGNFPPRFSGLQFPNYSSELNVNALELDDSALYLCASSIPGQGHYEQYFGPGTRLTVT.

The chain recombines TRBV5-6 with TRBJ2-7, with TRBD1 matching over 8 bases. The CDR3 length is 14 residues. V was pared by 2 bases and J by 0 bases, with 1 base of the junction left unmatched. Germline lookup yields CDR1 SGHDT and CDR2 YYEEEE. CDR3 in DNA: TGTGCCAGCAGCTTCGGACAGGGCTCCTACGAGCAGTACTTC. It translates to CASSFGQGSYEQYF. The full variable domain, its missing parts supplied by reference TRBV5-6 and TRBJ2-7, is DAGVTQSPTHLIKTRGQQVTLRCSPKSGHDTVSWYQQALGQGPQFIFQYYEEEERQRGNFPDRFSGHQFPNYSSELNVNALLLGDSALYLCASSFGQGSYEQYFGPGTRLTVT.

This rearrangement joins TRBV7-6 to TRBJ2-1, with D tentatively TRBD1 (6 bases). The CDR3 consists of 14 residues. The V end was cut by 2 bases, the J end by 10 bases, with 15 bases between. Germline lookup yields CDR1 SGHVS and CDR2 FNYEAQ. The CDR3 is CASSLRAEGVEQFF. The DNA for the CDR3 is TGTGCCAGCAGCTTAAGAGCTGAGGGGGTCGAGCAGTTCTTC.

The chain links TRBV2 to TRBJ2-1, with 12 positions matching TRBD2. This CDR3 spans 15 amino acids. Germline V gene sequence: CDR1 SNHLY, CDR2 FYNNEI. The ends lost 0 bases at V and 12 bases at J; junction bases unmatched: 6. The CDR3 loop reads CASSEALAGGPSQFF. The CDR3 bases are TGTGCCAGCAGTGAAGCTCTAGCGGGAGGGCCGTCGCAGTTCTTC.

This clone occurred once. In nucleotides, the CDR3 is TGTGCCAGCAGCTACGTGACTAGCGCGTCCCTATCTGAGCAGTTCTTC. Protein sequence: CASSYVTSASLSEQFF. The chain links TRBV7-9 to TRBJ2-1; 8 bases agree with TRBD2. The CDR3 runs to 16 residues. V was clipped by 4 bases and J by 9 bases; unmatched bases: 14. CDR1 is SEHNR and CDR2 is FQNEAQ in the germline V gene (reference sequence).

CDR3 nucleotide sequence: TGTGCCAGCAGCTTGGGGGGACTTATCAATGAGCAGTTCTTC. Translation: CASSLGGLINEQFF. The genes are TRBV5-6 and TRBJ2-1, with D possibly matching TRBD2 (6 bases). The CDR3 sequence is 14 residues long. The germline CDR1 and CDR2 sequences are SGHDT and YYEEEE. V dropped 0 bases and J dropped 6 bases, with 10 bases sitting between them.

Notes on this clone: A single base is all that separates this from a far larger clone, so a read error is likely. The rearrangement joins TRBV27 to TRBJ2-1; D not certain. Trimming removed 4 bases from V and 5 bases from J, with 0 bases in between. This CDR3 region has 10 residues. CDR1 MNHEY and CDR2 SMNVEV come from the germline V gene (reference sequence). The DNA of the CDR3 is TGTGCCAGCAGTTACAATGAGCAGTTCTTC. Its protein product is CASSYNEQFF.

CDR3 region: CASRRGSRFQETQYF. The DNA of the CDR3 is TGTGCCAGCCGACGGGGGAGCCGCTTCCAAGAGACCCAGTACTTC. The chain is built from TRBV27 and TRBJ2-5, with D perhaps TRBD2 (6 bases). Germline V lookup: CDR1 MNHEY, CDR2 SMNVEV (reference sequence). The CDR3 sequence is 15 residues long. The V and J ends lost 8 bases and 1 base respectively, with 17 bases between them.

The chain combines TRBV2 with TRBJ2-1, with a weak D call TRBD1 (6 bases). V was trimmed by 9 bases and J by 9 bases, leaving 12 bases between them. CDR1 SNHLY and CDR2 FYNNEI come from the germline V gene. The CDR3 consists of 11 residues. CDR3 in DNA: TGTGCCAGAGGGGGTAGGACTGAGCAGTTCTTC. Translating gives CARGGRTEQFF.

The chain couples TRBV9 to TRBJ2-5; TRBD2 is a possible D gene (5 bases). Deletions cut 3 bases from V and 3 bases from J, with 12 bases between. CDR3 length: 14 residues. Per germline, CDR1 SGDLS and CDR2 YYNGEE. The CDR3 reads CASSGRTAEETQYF. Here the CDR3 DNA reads TGTGCCAGCAGCGGGCGGACTGCGGAAGAGACCCAGTACTTC.

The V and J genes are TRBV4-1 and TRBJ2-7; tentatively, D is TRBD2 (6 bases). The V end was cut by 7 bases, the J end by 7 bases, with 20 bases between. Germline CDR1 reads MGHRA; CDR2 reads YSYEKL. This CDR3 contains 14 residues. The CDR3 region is CASKNDGTAGEQYF. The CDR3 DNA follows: TGCGCCAGCAAAAATGATGGTACCGCGGGGGAGCAGTACTTC.

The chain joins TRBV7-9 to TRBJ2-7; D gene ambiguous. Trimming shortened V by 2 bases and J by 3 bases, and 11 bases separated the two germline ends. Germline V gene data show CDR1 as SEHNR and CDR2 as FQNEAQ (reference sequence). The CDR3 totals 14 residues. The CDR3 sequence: CASSLPGPLYEQYF. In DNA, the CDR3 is TGTGCCAGCAGCTTACCCGGACCCCTCTACGAGCAGTACTTC.

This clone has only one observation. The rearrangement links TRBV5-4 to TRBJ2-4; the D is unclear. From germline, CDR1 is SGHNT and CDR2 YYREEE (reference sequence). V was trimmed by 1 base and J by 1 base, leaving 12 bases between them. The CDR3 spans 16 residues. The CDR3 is CASSLMGKPAKNIQYF. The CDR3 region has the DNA TGTGCCAGCAGCTTGATGGGAAAGCCTGCCAAAAACATTCAGTACTTC.

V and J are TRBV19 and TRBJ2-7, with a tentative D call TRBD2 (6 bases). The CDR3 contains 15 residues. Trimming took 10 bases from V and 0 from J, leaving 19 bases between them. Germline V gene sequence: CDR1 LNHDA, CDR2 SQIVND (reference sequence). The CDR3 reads CATTRSGETSYEQYF. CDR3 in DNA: TGTGCCACTACGAGGTCGGGGGAAACCTCCTACGAGCAGTACTTC.

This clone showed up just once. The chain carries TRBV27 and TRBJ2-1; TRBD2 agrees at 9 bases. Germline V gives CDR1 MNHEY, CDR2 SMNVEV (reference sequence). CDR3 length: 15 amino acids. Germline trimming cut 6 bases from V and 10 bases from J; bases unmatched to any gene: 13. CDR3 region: CASSPRASGTREQFF. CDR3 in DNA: TGTGCCAGCAGCCCCCGGGCTAGCGGGACAAGGGAGCAGTTCTTC.

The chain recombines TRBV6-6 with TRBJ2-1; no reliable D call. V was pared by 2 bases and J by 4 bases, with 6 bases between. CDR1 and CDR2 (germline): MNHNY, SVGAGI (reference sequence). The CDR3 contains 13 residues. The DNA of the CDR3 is TGTGCCAGCAGTTACCACTTTTACAATGAGCAGTTCTTC. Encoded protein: CASSYHFYNEQFF.

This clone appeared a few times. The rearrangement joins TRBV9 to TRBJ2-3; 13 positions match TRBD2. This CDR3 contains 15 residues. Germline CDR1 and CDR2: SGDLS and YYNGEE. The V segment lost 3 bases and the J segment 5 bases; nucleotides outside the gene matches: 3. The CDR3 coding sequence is TGTGCCAGCAGCGGGACTAGCGGGAGTTTAGATACGCAGTATTTT. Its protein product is CASSGTSGSLDTQYF.

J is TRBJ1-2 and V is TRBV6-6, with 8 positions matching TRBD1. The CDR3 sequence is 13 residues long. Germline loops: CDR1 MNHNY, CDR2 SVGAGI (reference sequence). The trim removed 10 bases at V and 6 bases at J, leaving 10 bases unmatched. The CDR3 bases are TGTGCCACCTCCCCAGGGGGCAAAGATGGCTACACCTTC. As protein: CATSPGGKDGYTF.

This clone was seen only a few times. CDR3 in amino acids: CSVAGTGEENNEQFF. Written as DNA, the CDR3 is TGCAGCGTTGCCGGGACAGGGGAAGAGAACAATGAGCAGTTCTTC. The V call is TRBV29-1, the J call TRBJ2-1; 10 bases line up with TRBD1. Germline values: CDR1 SQVTM, CDR2 ANQGSEA. Trimming removed 4 bases from V and 5 bases from J; junction bases left unmatched: 8. This CDR3 has 15 residues.

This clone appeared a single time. The DNA for the CDR3 is TGTGCCAGCAGCCAAATAACCGGGACAGGGGGCAATGAGCAGTTCTTC. It is translated as CASSQITGTGGNEQFF. The V and J genes are TRBV13 and TRBJ2-1; 11 positions agree with TRBD1. The V gene end was trimmed by 5 bases and the J gene end by 6 bases; junction bases not matched to a gene: 9. The CDR3 consists of 16 residues. Germline CDR1 and CDR2: PRHDT and FYEKMQ (reference sequence).

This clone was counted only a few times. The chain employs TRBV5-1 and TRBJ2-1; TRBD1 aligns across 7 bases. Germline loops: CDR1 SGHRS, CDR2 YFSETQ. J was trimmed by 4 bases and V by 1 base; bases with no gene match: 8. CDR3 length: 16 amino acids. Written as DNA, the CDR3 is TGCGCCAGCAGCTTGAACCGGGACAGCCGATACAATGAGCAGTTCTTC. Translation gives CASSLNRDSRYNEQFF.

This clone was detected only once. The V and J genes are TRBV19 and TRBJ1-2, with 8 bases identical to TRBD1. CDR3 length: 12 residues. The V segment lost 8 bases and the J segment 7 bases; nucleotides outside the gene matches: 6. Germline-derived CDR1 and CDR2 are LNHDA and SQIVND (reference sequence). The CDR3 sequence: CASRTGSGGYTF. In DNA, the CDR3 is TGTGCCAGTCGGACAGGGAGTGGTGGCTACACCTTC. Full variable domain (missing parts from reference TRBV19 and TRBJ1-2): DGGITQSPKYLFRKEGQNVTLSCEQNLNHDAMYWYRQDPGQGLRLIYYSQIVNDFQKGDIAEGYSVSREKKESFPLTVTSAQKNPTAFYLCASRTGSGGYTFGSGTRLTVV.

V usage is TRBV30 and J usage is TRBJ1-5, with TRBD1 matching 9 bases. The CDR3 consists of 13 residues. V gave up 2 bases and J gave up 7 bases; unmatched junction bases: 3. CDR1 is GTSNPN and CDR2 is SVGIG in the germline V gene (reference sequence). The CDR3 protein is CAWSTGGGQPQHF. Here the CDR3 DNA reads TGTGCCTGGAGTACAGGGGGCGGCCAGCCCCAGCATTTT.

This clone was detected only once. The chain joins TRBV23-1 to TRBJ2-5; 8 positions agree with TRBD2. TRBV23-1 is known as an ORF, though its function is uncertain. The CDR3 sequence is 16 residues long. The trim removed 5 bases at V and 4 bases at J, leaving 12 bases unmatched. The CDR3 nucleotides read TGCGCCAGCAGTGGGGCTACTAGCGGACTGGCAGAGACCCAGTACTTC. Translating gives CASSGATSGLAETQYF.

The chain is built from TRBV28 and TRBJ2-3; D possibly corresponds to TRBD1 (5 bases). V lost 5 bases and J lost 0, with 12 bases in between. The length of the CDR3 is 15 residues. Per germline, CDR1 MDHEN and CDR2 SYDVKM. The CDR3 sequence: CASSPTGSSTDTQYF. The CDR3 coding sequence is TGTGCCAGCAGTCCTACAGGATCAAGCACAGATACGCAGTATTTT.